This T cell receptor beta chain originates from a study of beta chain features in type 1 diabetes. Study results and caveats: Any HLA effect on TCRB rearrangement was left unresolved by small sub-analyses. For patients, the naive, central memory and Treg TCRB repertoires appeared more alike than for healthy donors.

Per the germline V gene, CDR1 is LNHDA and CDR2 is SQIVND (reference sequence). The CDR3 is 14 amino acids. The V end was cut by 7 bases, the J end by 2 bases, with 11 bases between. In this sample, this clone turned up a few times. As yet, its antigen is unknown. What was sequenced were expressed TCRB transcripts, since all of the isolated RNA had been reverse transcribed. Profiling relied on immunoSEQ multiplex PCR, and the TCRdb table lists in-frame clones only, not all of them. Among 600,000 to 650,000 clones listed, roughly a sixth were seen once. The TCR sequence derives from a man between 18 and 35 years old in good health. V and J are TRBV19 and TRBJ2-2; D gene uncertain. The sequenced sample consisted of naive CD4+ T cells from blood. This CDR3 reads CASNPRINTGELFF. The DNA of the CDR3 is TGTGCCAGTAACCCCCGGATTAACACCGGGGAGCTGTTTTTT.